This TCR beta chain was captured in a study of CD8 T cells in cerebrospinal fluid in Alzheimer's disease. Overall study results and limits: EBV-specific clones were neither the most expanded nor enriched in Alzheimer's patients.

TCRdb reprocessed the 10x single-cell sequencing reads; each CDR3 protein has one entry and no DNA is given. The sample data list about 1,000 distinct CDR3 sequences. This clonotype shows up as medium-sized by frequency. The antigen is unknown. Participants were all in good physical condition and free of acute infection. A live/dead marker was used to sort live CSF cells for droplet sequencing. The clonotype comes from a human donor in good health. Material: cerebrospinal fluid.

This CDR3 reads CASSMDTATTDTQYF. The J gene is TRBJ2-3, the V gene TRBV19. CDR3 length: 15 residues. Germline V gene lookup returns CDR1 LNHDA and CDR2 SQIVND (reference sequence).